Here is one TCR beta chain with its context. The sample originates from a study of Ad26.COV2.S vaccination and SARS-CoV-2 variants. Sequencing used immunoSEQ multiplex PCR; TCRdb keeps in-frame clones, though not all of them. The data hold about 380,000 clones, with approximately 83% observed a single time. This sample's treatment: about 20 received Ad26.COV2.S at low or high dose, single or two shots; about five received placebo; per-sample allocation not given. Specimens were obtained on day 63 following the first vaccine or placebo injection. Spike of the Wuhan-strain SARS-CoV-2 was expressed by an Ad26 vector, which formed the vaccine. This clonotype was sampled from a person aged 18 to 59 who received the Ad26.COV2.S COVID-19 vaccine or a placebo. Sample: peripheral blood, taken in a trial of Ad26.COV2.S vaccine versus placebo.

The CDR3 reads CASSLRVQFSYEQYF. The CDR3 DNA is TGTGCCAGCAGCTTAAGAGTCCAGTTCTCCTACGAGCAGTACTTC. J is TRBJ2-7 and V is TRBV7-2; D not certain. V gave up 2 bases and J gave up 0 bases, with 11 bases separating them. Germline V gene sequence: CDR1 SGHTA, CDR2 FQGNSA. This CDR3 has 15 amino acids. Supplemented by reference TRBV7-2 and TRBJ2-7, the full variable domain reads GAGVSQSPSNKVTEKGKDVELRCDPISGHTALYWYRQSLGQGLEFLIYFQGNSAPDKSGLPSDRFSAERTGGSVSTLTIQRTQQEDSAVYLCASSLRVQFSYEQYFGPGTRLTVT.